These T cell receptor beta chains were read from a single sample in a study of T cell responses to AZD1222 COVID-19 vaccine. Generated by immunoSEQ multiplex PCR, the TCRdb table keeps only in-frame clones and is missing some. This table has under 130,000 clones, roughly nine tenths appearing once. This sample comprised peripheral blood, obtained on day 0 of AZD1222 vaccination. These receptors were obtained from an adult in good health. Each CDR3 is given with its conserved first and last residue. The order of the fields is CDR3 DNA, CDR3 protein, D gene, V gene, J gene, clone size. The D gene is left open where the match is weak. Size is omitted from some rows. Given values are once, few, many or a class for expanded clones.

TGTGCCACCAGTGACCCCAGCAGGGGGCACGAGCAGTACTTC	CATSDPSRGHEQYF	TRBD1	TRBV24-1	TRBJ2-7	.
TGTGCCAGCAGTTTATCTCTAGCGACCTACAATGAGCAGTTCTTC	CASSLSLATYNEQFF	.	TRBV28	TRBJ2-1	.
TGTGCCAGCAGCAGCACCGGGAAAACCTACAATGAGCAGTTCTTC	CASSSTGKTYNEQFF	.	TRBV5-8	TRBJ2-1	once
TGTGCCAGCAGCTTCAGGGGGGACAGGGCTGACAATGAGCAGTTCTTC	CASSFRGDRADNEQFF	TRBD1	TRBV9	TRBJ2-1	.
TGTGCCAGCAGTTACGGGGGCGCGAGTAGGACTGAAGCTTTCTTT	CASSYGGASRTEAFF	.	TRBV6-5	TRBJ1-1	.
TGTGCCAGCAGCGCAACCGGACTAGCGGGGGGAGATACGCAGTATTTT	CASSATGLAGGDTQYF	TRBD2	TRBV9	TRBJ2-3	once
TGTGCCAGCAGTTTAAGGGGTGAGCAGTTCTTC	CASSLRGEQFF	.	TRBV6-6	TRBJ2-1	.
TGTGCCAGCAGCCTCAACAGGGTCTCGAACACTGAAGCTTTCTTT	CASSLNRVSNTEAFF	.	TRBV6-5	TRBJ1-1	once
TGTGCCAGCAGCCAAGCTCAGGGGCAAACTGAAGCTTTCTTT	CASSQAQGQTEAFF	.	TRBV3-1/TRBV3-2	TRBJ1-1	.
TGTGCCAGCAGCTTAGGGGCAGCGGGAGGGTATGAGCAGTTCTTC	CASSLGAAGGYEQFF	TRBD2	TRBV7-3	TRBJ2-1	.
TGTGCCAGCAGCGCCACGGGAGCGGGTACAGATACGCAGTATTTT	CASSATGAGTDTQYF	.	TRBV11-3	TRBJ2-3	.
TGTGCCAGCAGTTTATCTGTCGGCACCATATATTTT	CASSLSVGTIYF	.	TRBV28	TRBJ1-3	.
TGTGCCAGCAGCTTACTCTCCGGGGCTAATTCACCCCTCCACTTT	CASSLLSGANSPLHF	.	TRBV7-3	TRBJ1-6	.
TGTGCCACCAGTGATTCTGGGGCCAACGTCCTGACTTTC	CATSDSGANVLTF	.	TRBV24-1	TRBJ2-6	.
TGTGCCACCAGCAGAGGAGAGGGAGGAAGGACTGAAGCTTTCTTT	CATSRGEGGRTEAFF	.	TRBV15	TRBJ1-1	few
TGTGCCAGCTCACCTCAATCAGGGGGCACTGAAGCTTTCTTT	CASSPQSGGTEAFF	TRBD1	TRBV18	TRBJ1-1	.
TGTGCCAGCAGCATCACTAGCGGGTCGAACACCGGGGAGCTGTTTTTT	CASSITSGSNTGELFF	TRBD2	TRBV7-3	TRBJ2-2	.
TGTGCCAGCAGTTTACAGGCGAACACTGAAGCTTTCTTT	CASSLQANTEAFF	.	TRBV12-3/TRBV12-4	TRBJ1-1	.
TGTGCCAGCAGCTTAGTTGGCGGCTACTATGGCTACACCTTC	CASSLVGGYYGYTF	.	TRBV7-9	TRBJ1-2	.
TGTGCCAGCAGCCCTACTCCCACTAATTCACCCCTCCACTTT	CASSPTPTNSPLHF	.	TRBV7-2	TRBJ1-6	.
TGTGCCAGCAGCCGACACACGTCAGGGGCAACTAATGAAAAACTGTTTTTT	CASSRHTSGATNEKLFF	.	TRBV3-1/TRBV3-2	TRBJ1-4	.
TGTGCCAGCAGCTTAGGGCTGAGGAGCTCCTACAATGAGCAGTTCTTC	CASSLGLRSSYNEQFF	.	TRBV11-3	TRBJ2-1	.
TGTGCCAGCAGCTTCAGGGGGGTGAACACTGAAGCTTTCTTT	CASSFRGVNTEAFF	TRBD1	TRBV11-2	TRBJ1-1	.
TGTGCCAGCAACAGGTATAATTCACCCCTCCACTTT	CASNRYNSPLHF	.	TRBV9	TRBJ1-6	.
TGCAGCGCTCAGGGCTACGCAAGTGAAGCTTTCTTT	CSAQGYASEAFF	.	TRBV29-1	TRBJ1-1	.
TGTGCCACCAGCAGACAGGGCCCCACTGAAGCTTTCTTT	CATSRQGPTEAFF	.	TRBV15	TRBJ1-1	.
TGTGCCAGCAGCCAAGCAGGCGGGCCACGCTCCTACAATGAGCAGTTCTTC	CASSQAGGPRSYNEQFF	.	TRBV4-2	TRBJ2-1	.
TGTGCCAGCAGCGCCCGACAAGTCTCTGGAAACACCATATATTTT	CASSARQVSGNTIYF	.	TRBV7-2	TRBJ1-3	once
TGTGCCAGCAGCCCTAGGGCGCTGAACACTGAAGCTTTCTTT	CASSPRALNTEAFF	.	TRBV3-1/TRBV3-2	TRBJ1-1	once
TGTGCCTGGAGGGGCCCCTATAATTCACCCCTCCACTTT	CAWRGPYNSPLHF	.	TRBV30	TRBJ1-6	.
TGTGCCAGCAGAGACATATATGGCTACACCTTC	CASRDIYGYTF	.	TRBV6-5	TRBJ1-2	.
TGTGCCAGCAGCTTAGTCTCCGGGGGCCCTTATGGCTACACCTTC	CASSLVSGGPYGYTF	.	TRBV11-2	TRBJ1-2	.
TGTGCCAGCACCCTGACAGGGAATCATCAGCCCCAGCATTTT	CASTLTGNHQPQHF	TRBD1	TRBV28	TRBJ1-5	.
TGTGCCAGCAGCCAAGGTATGGTAGGGGGGGTCTACGAGCAGTACTTC	CASSQGMVGGVYEQYF	.	TRBV3-1/TRBV3-2	TRBJ2-7	.
TGTGCCAGCAGCCGCGCTAGCGGAACCTACAATGAGCAGTTCTTC	CASSRASGTYNEQFF	TRBD2	TRBV4-2	TRBJ2-1	.
TGTGCCAGCAGCCAGGGAACCAACCTACCTACGAGCAAGCAGTACTTC	CASSQGTNLPTSKQYF	.	TRBV3-1/TRBV3-2	TRBJ2-7	.
TGTGCCAGTAGCCCCCAGCTGGCGGCTGAAGCTTTCTTT	CASSPQLAAEAFF	.	TRBV19	TRBJ1-1	once
TGTGCCAGCAGCTTAAACTACCTCTCTGGAAACACCATATATTTT	CASSLNYLSGNTIYF	.	TRBV7-2	TRBJ1-3	.
TGCAGCGTTGAGGAGGTCAGCGCCTACGAGCAGTACTTC	CSVEEVSAYEQYF	.	TRBV29-1	TRBJ2-7	.
TGTGCCAGCAACCAGGGGGGGCGCGAGCAGTACTTC	CASNQGGREQYF	.	TRBV11-3	TRBJ2-7	.
TGTGCCAGCAGCGTAAACGACAGCCCCACAGATACGCAGTATTTT	CASSVNDSPTDTQYF	.	TRBV9	TRBJ2-3	.
TGTGCCAGCAGCAAGCCGGGACTAGATTCCTACGAGCAGTACTTC	CASSKPGLDSYEQYF	TRBD2	TRBV7-2	TRBJ2-7	.
TGTGCCATCAGCGCAACGGCGCCGTCCGATAATTCACCCCTCCACTTT	CAISATAPSDNSPLHF	.	TRBV10-3	TRBJ1-6	.
TGTGCCAGCAGTAATTACCGCCAGGATTCACCCCTCCACTTT	CASSNYRQDSPLHF	.	TRBV27	TRBJ1-6	.
TGTGCCAGCAGCCCAGGAACCGGGACAGGGGCCTACGAGCAGTACTTC	CASSPGTGTGAYEQYF	TRBD1	TRBV7-2	TRBJ2-7	.
TGTGCCAGCAGTTACTCTTGGACAGAAACCTATGGCTACACCTTC	CASSYSWTETYGYTF	.	TRBV6-5	TRBJ1-2	.
TGTGCCAGCTCACCGGAAGCAGGGGGCACTGAAGCTTTCTTT	CASSPEAGGTEAFF	TRBD1	TRBV18	TRBJ1-1	.
TGTGCCAGCAGGACAGGGGGAAGTGAAAAACTGTTTTTT	CASRTGGSEKLFF	TRBD1	TRBV6-5	TRBJ1-4	.
TGCGCCAGCAGCTTCGACGTGAGGGACACCATATATTTT	CASSFDVRDTIYF	.	TRBV5-1	TRBJ1-3	.
TGTGCCAGTGGGGGGACAGGGGTGTTCGGGGAGCTGTTTTTT	CASGGTGVFGELFF	TRBD1	TRBV19	TRBJ2-2	.
TGTGCCAGTAGTATCGGGACACCTATTAACTATGGCTACACCTTC	CASSIGTPINYGYTF	.	TRBV19	TRBJ1-2	once
TGTGCCAGCTTCTACGGGCGGGAAACTGAAGCTTTCTTT	CASFYGRETEAFF	.	TRBV6-5	TRBJ1-1	.
TGTGCCAGCAGCCCGACTAGCGGGAGGGCCCGGGGAGATACGCAGTATTTT	CASSPTSGRARGDTQYF	TRBD2	TRBV7-2	TRBJ2-3	.
TGTGCCAGCAGCTTAACTTTACGTATACGAAATGAGCAGTTCTTC	CASSLTLRIRNEQFF	.	TRBV7-2	TRBJ2-1	.
TGTGCCAGCAGCTTGGTGACCGTCACAGATACGCAGTATTTT	CASSLVTVTDTQYF	.	TRBV11-3	TRBJ2-3	.